A selection of T cell receptor beta chains follows, all from one sample in a study of beta chain features in type 1 diabetes. Using immunoSEQ multiplex PCR, the repertoire was profiled, and TCRdb retains in-frame clones only, with some absent. The repertoire holds 100,000 to 150,000 clones, with roughly 17% as singletons. The sample consisted of central memory CD4+ T cells from blood. The receptors shown here come from a young man with type 1 diabetes. Each CDR3 is given with its conserved first and last residue. D genes are given only for firm matches. Part of the rows lack a size; the others show once, few, many or a class for expanded clones.

few,TRBJ1-2,-,TRBV29-1,CSVAGHLNYGYTF,TGCAGCGTGGCAGGACACCTAAACTATGGCTACACCTTC
-,TRBJ2-5,-,TRBV29-1,CSGSELGETQYF,TGCAGTGGGTCAGAGCTGGGGGAGACCCAGTACTTC
-,TRBJ1-1,-,TRBV6-5,CASSLNPGNTEAFF,TGTGCCAGCAGTCTAAATCCAGGGAACACTGAAGCTTTCTTT
-,TRBJ2-3,TRBD2,TRBV30,CAWVAGGGTDTQYF,TGTGCCTGGGTAGCGGGAGGGGGCACAGATACGCAGTATTTT
-,TRBJ2-3,-,TRBV18,CASSPVATDTQYF,TGTGCCAGCTCACCTGTGGCCACAGATACGCAGTATTTT
-,TRBJ2-7,-,TRBV28,CASSLPGLMHYEQYF,TGTGCCAGCAGTTTGCCTGGTCTGATGCACTACGAGCAGTACTTC
-,TRBJ2-3,TRBD2,TRBV18,CASSPPSGGAGTQYF,TGTGCCAGCTCACCCCCTAGCGGGGGGGCGGGTACGCAGTATTTT
-,TRBJ2-3,-,TRBV5-1,CASSLRGQGTDTQYF,TGCGCCAGCAGCCTGAGGGGACAAGGGACAGATACGCAGTATTTT
-,TRBJ2-7,-,TRBV14,CASSRPGDYEQYF,TGTGCCAGCAGCCGACCAGGGGACTACGAGCAGTACTTC
few,TRBJ2-5,TRBD2,TRBV7-2,CASSLVASGGQETQYF,TGTGCCAGCAGCTTAGTGGCTAGCGGGGGGCAAGAGACCCAGTACTTC
-,TRBJ2-3,-,TRBV7-3,CASSFTPTDTQYF,TGTGCCAGCAGCTTCACCCCCACAGATACGCAGTATTTT
few,TRBJ2-5,TRBD1,TRBV28,CASSLSRQGDQETQYF,TGTGCCAGCAGTTTGTCCAGACAGGGAGACCAAGAGACCCAGTACTTC
few,TRBJ1-6,-,TRBV27,CATRTVYNSPLHF,TGTGCCACCCGGACAGTCTATAATTCACCCCTCCACTTT
-,TRBJ2-3,-,TRBV2,CASNWASEDTQYF,TGTGCCAGCAACTGGGCTAGCGAAGATACGCAGTATTTT
few,TRBJ2-3,-,TRBV7-2,CASSLAYLSTDTQYF,TGTGCCAGCAGCTTAGCTTATCTTAGCACAGATACGCAGTATTTT
few,TRBJ2-1,-,TRBV2,CASRDAQTGPYNEQFF,TGTGCCAGCAGAGATGCCCAGACAGGACCTTACAATGAGCAGTTCTTC
-,TRBJ2-6,-,TRBV18,CASSPDMAGVISGANVLTF,TGTGCCAGCTCACCGGATATGGCAGGGGTGATCTCTGGGGCCAACGTCCTGACTTTC
-,TRBJ2-1,TRBD2,TRBV5-1,CASSTLSGGARNEQFF,TGCGCCAGCTCGACCCTTAGCGGGGGGGCGAGAAATGAGCAGTTCTTC
few,TRBJ2-1,TRBD2,TRBV5-1,CASSLDSTSSNEQFF,TGCGCCAGCAGCTTGGATTCGACTAGCAGCAATGAGCAGTTCTTC
many,TRBJ2-3,-,TRBV5-1,CASSLEGTDTQYF,TGCGCCAGCAGCTTGGAAGGGACAGATACGCAGTATTTT
many,TRBJ2-5,-,TRBV7-3,CASSLADRETQYF,TGTGCCAGCAGCTTGGCGGACCGGGAGACCCAGTACTTC
few,TRBJ2-7,-,TRBV30,CAWSVGIRPYEQYF,TGTGCCTGGAGTGTAGGGATACGTCCTTACGAGCAGTACTTC
medium-sized,TRBJ2-1,TRBD1,TRBV29-1,CSGYRGTGAFNEQFF,TGCAGCGGGTATAGAGGGACAGGGGCCTTCAATGAGCAGTTCTTC
-,TRBJ1-2,TRBD1,TRBV2,CASRVGTGKNYGYTF,TGTGCCAGCAGGGTCGGGACAGGGAAAAACTATGGCTACACCTTC
-,TRBJ2-7,-,TRBV5-1,CASSLDHPDSYEQYF,TGCGCCAGCAGCTTGGATCATCCGGACTCCTACGAGCAGTACTTC
few,TRBJ1-2,TRBD1,TRBV9,CASSADPKGASYGYTF,TGTGCCAGCAGCGCCGACCCAAAGGGGGCCAGCTATGGCTACACCTTC
many,TRBJ1-4,-,TRBV5-8,CASSLGGSGEKLFF,TGTGCCAGCAGCTTGGGGGGGTCTGGCGAAAAACTGTTTTTT
once,TRBJ1-2,-,TRBV5-1,CASSVSLDGGYGYTF,TGCGCCAGCAGCGTGTCCTTGGACGGCGGCTATGGCTACACCTTC
-,TRBJ2-3,-,TRBV30,CAWASDSDTQYF,TGTGCCTGGGCGAGTGATTCAGATACGCAGTATTTT
many,TRBJ2-7,-,TRBV10-3,CAAKDTGNEQYF,TGTGCCGCTAAGGACACGGGGAACGAGCAGTACTTC